The source of this T cell receptor (beta chain) is a study of T cell repertoires and leukemia-associated antigens. Study-wide points: Vbeta, Jbeta, VDJ rearrangement and unique CDR3 counts did not differ significantly across four groups.

Losses at the gene ends were 4 bases for V and 1 base for J; bases not matched to a gene: 4. CDR3 length: 14 residues. Germline V gene sequence: CDR1 SGHRS, CDR2 YFSETQ. TCRdb used MiXCR to reprocess the 5' RACE reads, holding one entry per CDR3 protein. There are 9,000 to 15,000 distinct CDR3 sequences in the sample; approximately 39% occur only once, and 30% to 40% lies in the top ten. A remark on this clonotype: Antigen specificity is unknown.

The sequenced sample was CD3+ T cells sorted from blood and cultured. The V gene is TRBV5-1, the J gene TRBJ1-1; the match to TRBD1 covers 7 bases. The origin of this receptor is a female donor in good health. CDR3 protein: CASSLTGRNTEAFF. The CDR3, as DNA: TGCGCCAGCAGCCTGACAGGGAGGAACACTGAAGCTTTCTTT.